A single sample gave rise to the 8 T cell receptor beta chains below, sequenced in a study of blood T cell repertoires in COVID-19 (dated by TCRdb to 2019 to 2021). Receptors were amplified or captured by the immunoSEQ multiplex PCR assay. This immuneACCESS table, as held by TCRdb, lists in-frame sequences with V and J called but not all clones. Of the missing ones, under half trace to an unresolved V gene in checked studies; the others have no known cause. Across this sample there are some 6,100 clones, with roughly 89% seen only once. The ten largest make up about 48% of the sample. The sequencing input was peripheral blood. These receptors all stem from a human donor in a cohort sampled during active COVID-19.

This chain joins TRBV6-5 and TRBJ2-7; 8 bases are a match to TRBD1. This CDR3 is built from 14 residues. V lost 6 bases and J lost 7; bases outside the gene matches: 11. CDR1 MNHEY and CDR2 SVGAGI come from the germline V gene. CDR3 in DNA: TGTGCCAGCAGACCCGGACAGGGCCCTAAAGAGCAGTACTTC. It encodes CASRPGQGPKEQYF.

This clone was counted a few times. This sequence joins TRBV29-1 and TRBJ2-7; 8 bases line up with TRBD2. Per the germline V gene, CDR1 is SQVTM and CDR2 is ANQGSEA. The CDR3 runs 15 residues. J was trimmed by 1 base and V by 6 bases; bases with no gene match: 11. CDR3 DNA sequence: TGCAGCGTGGTCTCAAGCGGGAGTGAATCCTACGAGCAGTACTTC. Translated: CSVVSSGSESYEQYF.

The rearrangement joins TRBV19 to TRBJ2-3; D may be TRBD2 (6 bases). Trimming shortened V by 7 bases and J by 2 bases, and 13 bases separated the two germline ends. Germline V gives CDR1 LNHDA, CDR2 SQIVND (reference sequence). This CDR3 comprises 14 residues. CDR3 sequence: CASTQGTSTDTQYF. In nucleotides, the CDR3 is TGTGCCAGTACCCAAGGGACTTCCACAGATACGCAGTATTTT.

This chain uses TRBV2 with TRBJ1-3; no definite D call. Germline V CDR1 and CDR2: SNHLY, FYNNEI. CDR3 length equals 16 residues. Trimming pared 3 bases from V and 0 bases from J, leaving 12 bases between. CDR3 sequence (DNA): TGTGCCAGCAGTGAGTACAGCCGTAGCTCTGGAAACACCATATATTTT. This gives the protein CASSEYSRSSGNTIYF.

The chain is built from TRBV18 and TRBJ2-7; 8 bases map to TRBD2. The CDR3 is 15 amino acids. Trimming at V came to 4 bases and at J to 3 bases, leaving 8 bases not matched to a gene. Germline V gene sequence: CDR1 KGHSH, CDR2 LQKENI. CDR3 region: CASSRSREGIYEQYF. The CDR3 DNA is TGTGCCAGCTCACGATCCCGGGAGGGGATCTACGAGCAGTACTTC.

V gene TRBV6-5 combines with J gene TRBJ1-1; TRBD1 matches 7 bases. The germline V gene encodes CDR1 MNHEY and CDR2 SVGAGI. The CDR3 length is 11 residues. The J segment lost 11 bases and the V segment lost 6 bases, leaving 6 bases of the junction unmatched. The DNA for the CDR3 is TGTGCCAGCAGCGACAGGGTAGCGGCTTTCTTT. This encodes CASSDRVAAFF.

The CDR3 bases are TGTGCCAGCTCACCCTTCTGGGACAGCGATGAGCAGTTCTTC. It is translated as CASSPFWDSDEQFF. The chain is built from TRBV18 and TRBJ2-1; 7 bases line up with TRBD1. This CDR3 has 14 residues. Germline CDR1 is KGHSH and CDR2 is LQKENI. V lost 3 bases and J lost 8; bases outside the gene matches: 7.

The chain has TRBV6-6 and TRBJ2-3; D perhaps matches TRBD1 (6 bases). Germline values: CDR1 MNHNY, CDR2 SVGAGI (reference sequence). The length of the CDR3 is 13 residues. Trimming removed 6 bases from V and 4 bases from J, with 11 bases in between. The CDR3 DNA sequence: TGTGCCAGCAGCCGACGGACAGCAGATACGCAGTATTTT. It encodes CASSRRTADTQYF.